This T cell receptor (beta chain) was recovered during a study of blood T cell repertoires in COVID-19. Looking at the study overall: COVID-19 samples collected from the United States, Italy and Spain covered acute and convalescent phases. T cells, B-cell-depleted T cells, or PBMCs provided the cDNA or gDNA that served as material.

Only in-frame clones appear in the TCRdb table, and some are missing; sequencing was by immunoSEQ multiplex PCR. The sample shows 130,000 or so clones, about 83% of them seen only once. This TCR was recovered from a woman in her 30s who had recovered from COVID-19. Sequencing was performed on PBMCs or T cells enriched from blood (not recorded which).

The DNA for the CDR3 is TGTGCCAGCAGTGACGGGCAGGGGATCAATCAGCCCCAGCATTTT. Its translation is CASSDGQGINQPQHF. This rearrangement joins TRBV7-9 to TRBJ1-5, with D perhaps matching TRBD1 (6 bases). The germline V gene has CDR1 SEHNR and CDR2 FQNEAQ (reference sequence). With 6 bases removed from V and 3 bases from J, the gap between germline ends came to 15 bases. The CDR3 spans 15 residues.